The T cell receptor (beta chain) under discussion was sequenced for a study of cytomegalovirus exposure and HLA in healthy donors. About the study: Early release data held about 85 million unique TCRs from HLA-typed donors.

Germline V gene data show CDR1 as SGHDT and CDR2 as YYEEEE. The length of the CDR3 is 17 residues. V was trimmed by 0 bases and J by 7 bases, leaving 22 bases between them. Primers for the PCR totalled 60 Vbeta and 13 Jbeta. Assay: immunoSEQ multiplex PCR; the TCRdb copy retains only in-frame clones and omits some. This sample carries some 130,000 clones, about 80% of them seen once, and the ten largest clones take 1.5% to 2.5%. The table lists this clone with a few counts. Its specificity is unknown. Points from the study as a whole: Accurate predictions that matched the HLA-A and HLA-B alleles of most subjects were reportedly made from TCR beta sequences.

The sample consisted of PBMCs. This clonotype originated in a man between 18 and 29 years old in good health and CMV-seronegative. This chain links TRBV5-6 with TRBJ1-2, with D perhaps matching TRBD1 (5 bases). Written as DNA, the CDR3 is TGTGCCAGCAGCTTGGTATTCTCCGAGACAGTCGCCGGTGGCTACACCTTC. The encoded protein is CASSLVFSETVAGGYTF.